The clone carrying this TCR beta chain has at least ten counts. Its antigen is undetermined. Making use of molecular barcodes, quantitative 5'-RACE generated TCR beta libraries. Via MiXCR, TCRdb re-called the 5' RACE reads, giving one row per CDR3 protein. The repertoire consists of more than 150,000 distinct CDR3 sequences, with roughly 13% occurring once and the leading ten covering roughly 11%. Trimming removed 8 bases from V and 4 bases from J; junction bases left unmatched: 7. Germline CDR1 is SGHTA and CDR2 is FQGNSA. The CDR3 sequence is 13 residues long. This entry belongs to a study of CD8 T cells in ankylosing spondylitis. Study-wide results and caveats: A CD8+ phenotype characterized the disease-linked clones, which were relatively rare in peripheral blood. Within ankylosing spondylitis blood, a TCR beta motif made up of eight highly homologous variants appeared to be characteristic. Reports say disease-linked clones showed up significantly more in matched ankylosing spondylitis synovial fluid.

The specimen was blood, either unsorted or a sorted T cell fraction (not recorded which). This TCR was recovered from a female donor with ankylosing spondylitis or in good health (not recorded which). The chain uses TRBV7-2 and TRBJ1-1; 7 nucleotides line up with TRBD1. CDR3 coding DNA: TGTGCCAGCTTGGGACAGTGGAGCACTGAAGCTTTCTTT. Translation: CASLGQWSTEAFF.